The following is a T cell receptor beta chain sequence with its context. It has no known antigen specificity. This entry comes from a study of CXCR3-negative and CXCR3-positive naive CD8 T cells (dated by TCRdb to about 2019). Some background on the complete study: In total, some 130 million TRB reads were obtained, or roughly 1.5 +/- 0.3 million reads per library. Data from about ten donors, pooled across two independent experiments, went into the diversity and physicochemical repertoire analyses. TRBV-TRBJ cluster analysis included naive subsets from about 5 donors and memory cells from 3 donors. On the study overall, not on this receptor specifically: Because surface CD5, which is linked to self-reactivity in mice, was comparable between the naive subsets, TCR interaction strength was also inferred from TRB CDR3 physicochemical properties. Repertoire diversity was comparably high in both naive subsets but much lower in memory CD8+ T cells. Freshly isolated PBMCs were used for most assays because CXCR3 expression went down partially after cryopreservation. TRB CDR3s from CXCR3-positive naive cells showed higher hydrophobicity (lower Kidera factor 4), lower energy, and higher strength and volume indices than CXCR3-negative naive cells. Within the same donor, TRBV-TRBJ usage looked similar between naive CXCR3-negative and CXCR3-positive cells, but memory cells had distinct patterns.

Data came from a NextSeq 550. The Human TCR Profiling Kit (MiLaboratory) was used to prepare UMI-labeled 5' RACE TRB cDNA libraries. cDNA synthesis used the entire amount of extracted RNA, and PCR amplification then used the entire amount of cDNA produced. The libraries were made side by side, with each library going through the same number of PCR cycles. The study's own analysis went as follows. With a minimum of two reads required per UMI, MIGEC and MiXCR pulled out about 50,000 +/- 10,000 unique UMI-labeled TRB cDNA molecules from each library. Each library averaged 40,000 +/- 10,000 functional in-frame TRB CDR3 nucleotide clonotypes without stop codons. After downsampling to 5000 UMI-labeled TRB molecules per sample, diversity metrics such as normalized Shannon-Wiener and Chao1 were calculated in VDJtools. VDJtools was used to calculate clonotype-size-weighted physicochemical properties of the central five CDR3 residues, namely interaction energy, strength, volume and Kidera factor 4. TCRdb reprocessed the raw reads; every CDR3 protein sequence is a single record, and DNA is not supplied. V and J calls and clone size were set by TCRdb, not the authors. This sample's records show 100,000 to 150,000 distinct CDR3 sequences. The ten largest clones capture 0.25% to 0.35% of the sample.

For every CD8+ T cell subset, about 300,000 cells were flow-sorted straight into RLT lysis buffer, and each subset was sorted in triplicate. Naive CD8+ T cells were defined stringently as CD45RO-CCR7+CD27+CD95- to exclude memory contaminants. Peripheral blood mononuclear cells were isolated from buffy coats using standard density gradient centrifugation. A FACSAria III was used to flow-sort naive CXCR3-negative and CXCR3-positive CD8+ T cells. An RNeasy Mini Kit was used to extract total RNA from the sorted cells. This sequence originates from a human donor in good health. Some clones in this sample may be carry-over from other donors' samples. Sequenced: naive CXCR3- CD8+ T cells from blood. The cell subset or site label here, explained by the study, means: CD45RO-CCR7+CD27+CD95- naive CD8+ T cells lacking CXCR3 (TNR3-).

The CDR3 has the sequence CATSHPGEADLRHEQYF. The chain is made from TRBV15 and TRBJ2-7; as DNA is missing, the TRBD1 call by TCRdb cannot be tested. Sequences LNHNV (CDR1) and YYDKDF (CDR2) are obtained from the germline V gene (reference sequence). Spanning cysteine to phenylalanine, the CDR3 consists of 17 amino acids. The coding DNA is unavailable.